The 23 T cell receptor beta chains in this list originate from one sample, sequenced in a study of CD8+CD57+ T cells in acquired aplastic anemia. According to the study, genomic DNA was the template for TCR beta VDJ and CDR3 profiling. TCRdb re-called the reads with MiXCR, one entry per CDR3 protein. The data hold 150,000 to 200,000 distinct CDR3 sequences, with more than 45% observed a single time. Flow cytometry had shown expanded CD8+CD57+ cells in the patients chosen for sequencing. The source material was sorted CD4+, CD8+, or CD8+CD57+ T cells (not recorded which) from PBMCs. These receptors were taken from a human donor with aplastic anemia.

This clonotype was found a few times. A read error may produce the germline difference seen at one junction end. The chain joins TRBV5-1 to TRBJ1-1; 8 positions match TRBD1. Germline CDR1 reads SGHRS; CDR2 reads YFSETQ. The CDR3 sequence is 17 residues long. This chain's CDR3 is CTSSLGPRQGSSSEAFF. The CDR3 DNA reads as TGCACCAGCAGCTTGGGGCCCCGACAGGGGAGCAGTTCTGAAGCTTTCTTT. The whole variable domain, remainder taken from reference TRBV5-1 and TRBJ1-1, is KAGVTQTPRYLIKTRGQQVTLSCSPISGHRSVSWYQQTPGQGLQFLFEYFSETQRNKGNFPGRFSGRQFSNSRSEMNVSTLELGDSALYLCTSSLGPRQGSSSEAFFGQGTRLTVV.

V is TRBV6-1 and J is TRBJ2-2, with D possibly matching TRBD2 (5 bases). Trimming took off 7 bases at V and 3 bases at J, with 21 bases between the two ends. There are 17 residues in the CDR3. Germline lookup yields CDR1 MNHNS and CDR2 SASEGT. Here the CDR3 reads CASTPENSVGYTGELFF. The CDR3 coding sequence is TGTGCCAGCACCCCAGAGAATAGCGTAGGATACACCGGGGAGCTGTTTTTT.

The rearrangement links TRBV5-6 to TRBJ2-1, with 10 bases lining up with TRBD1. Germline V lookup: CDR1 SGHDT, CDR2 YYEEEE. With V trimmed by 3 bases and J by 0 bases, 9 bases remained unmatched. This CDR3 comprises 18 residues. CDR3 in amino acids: CASSSPRDRGFSYNEQFF. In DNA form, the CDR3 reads TGTGCCAGCAGCTCGCCCCGGGACAGGGGATTCTCCTACAATGAGCAGTTCTTC.

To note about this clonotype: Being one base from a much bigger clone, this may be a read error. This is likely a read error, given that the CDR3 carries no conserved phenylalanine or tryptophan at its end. The CDR3 DNA sequence: TGTGCCAGCAGTTTGGGCGGTAGCGGGTACAATGAGCAGTTCCTC. It translates to CASSLGGSGYNEQFL. The chain recombines TRBV12-3 or TRBV12-4 with TRBJ2-1; 7 bases fit TRBD2. Losses at the gene ends were 3 bases for V and 4 bases for J; bases not matched to a gene: 6. The CDR3 is made up of 15 amino acids.

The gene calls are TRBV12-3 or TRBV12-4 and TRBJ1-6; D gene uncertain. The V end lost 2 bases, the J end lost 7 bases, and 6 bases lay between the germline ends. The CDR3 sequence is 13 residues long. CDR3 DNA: TGTGCCAGCAGTTTAACGCGGAATTCACCCCTCCACTTT. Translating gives CASSLTRNSPLHF.

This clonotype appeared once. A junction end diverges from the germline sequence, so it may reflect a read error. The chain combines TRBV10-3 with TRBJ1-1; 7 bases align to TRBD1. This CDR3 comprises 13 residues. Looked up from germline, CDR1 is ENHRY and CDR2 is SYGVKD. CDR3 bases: TGTGCCAGCAAACGGGACAGAGGCACTGGAGCTTTCTTT. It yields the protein CASKRDRGTGAFF.

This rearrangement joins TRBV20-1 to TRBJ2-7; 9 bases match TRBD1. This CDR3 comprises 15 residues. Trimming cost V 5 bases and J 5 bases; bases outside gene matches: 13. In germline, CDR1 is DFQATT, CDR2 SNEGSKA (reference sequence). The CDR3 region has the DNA TGCAGTGCTCAGCCGCCCGGGACAGGGTTCCACGAGCAGTACTTC. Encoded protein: CSAQPPGTGFHEQYF.

The CDR3 region is CAILARGPYEQYF. For the CDR3, the DNA is TGTGCCATACTGGCCAGGGGGCCCTACGAGCAGTACTTC. The V call is TRBV2, the J call TRBJ2-7; 8 bases are shared with TRBD1. Per the germline V gene, CDR1 is SNHLY and CDR2 is FYNNEI. CDR3 size: 13 residues. V trimming: 10 bases; J trimming: 2 bases; junction bases outside the gene matches: 7.

This CDR3 is CSSIGRKNTEAFF. The CDR3 bases are TGCAGCAGTATCGGACGGAAAAACACTGAAGCTTTCTTT. The chain links TRBV29-1 to TRBJ1-1; D ambiguous. CDR3 length: 13 residues. Germline V gives CDR1 SQVTM, CDR2 ANQGSEA. Trimming removed 8 bases at V and 2 bases at J, with 15 bases between.

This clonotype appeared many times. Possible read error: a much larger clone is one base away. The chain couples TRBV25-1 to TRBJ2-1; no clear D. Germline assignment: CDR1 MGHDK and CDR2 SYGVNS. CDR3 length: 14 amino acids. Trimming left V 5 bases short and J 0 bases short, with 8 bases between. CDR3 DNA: TGTGCCAGCAGTAGGATGGGCTCCTACAATGAGCAGTTCTTC. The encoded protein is CASSRMGSYNEQFF.

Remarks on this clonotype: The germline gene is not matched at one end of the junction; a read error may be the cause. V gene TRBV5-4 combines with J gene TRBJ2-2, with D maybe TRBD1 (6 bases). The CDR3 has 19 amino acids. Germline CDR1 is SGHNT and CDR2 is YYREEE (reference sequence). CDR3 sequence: CASSLDLLQGLWNTGDLFF. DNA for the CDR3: TGTGCCAGCAGCTTGGACTTGTTACAGGGATTATGGAACACCGGGGACCTGTTTTTT.

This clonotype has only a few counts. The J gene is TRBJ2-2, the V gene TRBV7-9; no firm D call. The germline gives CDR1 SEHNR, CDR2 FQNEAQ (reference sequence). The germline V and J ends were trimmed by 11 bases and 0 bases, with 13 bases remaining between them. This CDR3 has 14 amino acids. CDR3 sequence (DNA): TGTGCCGCGAAGGGAACATCGAACACCGGGGAGCTGTTTTTT. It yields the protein CAAKGTSNTGELFF.

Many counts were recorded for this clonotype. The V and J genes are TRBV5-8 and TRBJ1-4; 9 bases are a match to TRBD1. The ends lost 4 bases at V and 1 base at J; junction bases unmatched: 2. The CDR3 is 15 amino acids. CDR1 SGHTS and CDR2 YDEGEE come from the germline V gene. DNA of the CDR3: TGTGCCAGCAGCCCGACAGGGGGAACTAATGAAAAACTGTTTTTT. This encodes CASSPTGGTNEKLFF.

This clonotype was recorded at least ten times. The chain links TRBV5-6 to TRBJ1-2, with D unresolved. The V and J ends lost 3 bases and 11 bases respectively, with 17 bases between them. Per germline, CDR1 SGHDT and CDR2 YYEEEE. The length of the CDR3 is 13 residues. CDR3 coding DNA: TGTGCCAGCAGCTACGCACGCGGAATAGAATACACCTTC. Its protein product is CASSYARGIEYTF.

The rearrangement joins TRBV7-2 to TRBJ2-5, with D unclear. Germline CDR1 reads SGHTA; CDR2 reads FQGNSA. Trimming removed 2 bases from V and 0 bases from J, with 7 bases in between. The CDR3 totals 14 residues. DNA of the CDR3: TGTGCCAGCAGCTTATACACAAACCAAGAGACCCAGTACTTC. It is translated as CASSLYTNQETQYF.

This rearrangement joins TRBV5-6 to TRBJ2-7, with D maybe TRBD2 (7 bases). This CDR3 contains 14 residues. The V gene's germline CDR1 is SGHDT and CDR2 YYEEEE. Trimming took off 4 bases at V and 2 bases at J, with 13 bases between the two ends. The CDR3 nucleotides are TGTGCCAGCAGCCATGCGCGGGGGCCCTACGAGCAGTACTTC. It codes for CASSHARGPYEQYF.

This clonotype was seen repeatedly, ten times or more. The CDR3 sequence: CASSHTGDPGNQPQHF. CDR3 sequence (DNA): TGTGCCAGCAGTCATACAGGGGACCCGGGCAATCAGCCCCAGCATTTT. J is TRBJ1-5 and V is TRBV12-3 or TRBV12-4; 7 bases agree with TRBD1. There are 16 residues in the CDR3. The trim removed 5 bases at V and 2 bases at J, leaving 9 bases unmatched.

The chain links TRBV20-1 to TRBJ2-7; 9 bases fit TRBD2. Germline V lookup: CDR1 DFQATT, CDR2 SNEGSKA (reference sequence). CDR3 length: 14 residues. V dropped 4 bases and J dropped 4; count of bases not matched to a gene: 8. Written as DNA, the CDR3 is TGCAGTGCTACGCGCGCGGGGGGGAGGTACGAGCAGTACTTC. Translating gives CSATRAGGRYEQYF.

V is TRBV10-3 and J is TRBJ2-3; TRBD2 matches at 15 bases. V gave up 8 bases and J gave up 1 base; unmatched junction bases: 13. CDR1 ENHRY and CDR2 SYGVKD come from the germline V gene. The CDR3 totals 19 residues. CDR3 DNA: TGTGCCATCGGGGGAGGGACTAGCGGGGGGACCCGCCGCACAGATACGCAGTATTTT. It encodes CAIGGGTSGGTRRTDTQYF.

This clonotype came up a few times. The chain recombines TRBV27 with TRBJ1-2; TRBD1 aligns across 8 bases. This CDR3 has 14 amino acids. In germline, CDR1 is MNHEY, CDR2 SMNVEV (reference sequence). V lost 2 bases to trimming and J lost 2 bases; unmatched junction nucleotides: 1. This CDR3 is CASSLGQGNYGYTF. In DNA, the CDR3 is TGTGCCAGCAGTTTAGGACAGGGCAACTATGGCTACACCTTC.

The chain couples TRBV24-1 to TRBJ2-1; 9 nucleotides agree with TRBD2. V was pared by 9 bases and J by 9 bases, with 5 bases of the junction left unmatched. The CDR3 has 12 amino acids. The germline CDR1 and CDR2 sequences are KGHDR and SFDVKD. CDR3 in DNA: TGTGCCACCCAGGGACTAGCAATTGAGCAGTTCTTC. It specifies CATQGLAIEQFF.

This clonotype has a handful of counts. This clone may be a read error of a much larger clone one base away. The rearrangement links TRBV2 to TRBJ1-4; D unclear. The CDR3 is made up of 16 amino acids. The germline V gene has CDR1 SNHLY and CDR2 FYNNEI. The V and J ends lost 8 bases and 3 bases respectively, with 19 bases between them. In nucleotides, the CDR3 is TGTGCCAGCGCCGAGTTGGGCCAAAGGCCTAATGAAAAACTGTTTTTT. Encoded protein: CASAELGQRPNEKLFF.

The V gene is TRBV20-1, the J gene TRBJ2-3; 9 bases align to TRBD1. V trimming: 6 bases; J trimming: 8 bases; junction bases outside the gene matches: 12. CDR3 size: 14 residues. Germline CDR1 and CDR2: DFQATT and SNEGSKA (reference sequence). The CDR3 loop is CSAFNMDRGGTQYF. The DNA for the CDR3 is TGCAGTGCATTTAATATGGACAGGGGAGGTACGCAGTATTTT.